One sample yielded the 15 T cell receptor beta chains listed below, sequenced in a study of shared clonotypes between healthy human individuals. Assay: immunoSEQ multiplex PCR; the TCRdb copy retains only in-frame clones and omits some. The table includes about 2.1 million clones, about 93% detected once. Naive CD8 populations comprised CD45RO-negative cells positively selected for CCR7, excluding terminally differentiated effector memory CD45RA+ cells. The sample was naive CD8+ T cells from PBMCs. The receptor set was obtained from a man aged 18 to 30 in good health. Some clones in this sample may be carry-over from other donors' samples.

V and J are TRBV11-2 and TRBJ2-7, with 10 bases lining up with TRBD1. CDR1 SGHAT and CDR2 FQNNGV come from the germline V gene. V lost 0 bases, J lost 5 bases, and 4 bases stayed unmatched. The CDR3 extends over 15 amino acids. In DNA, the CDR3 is TGTGCCAGCAGCTTAGACGGGACAGGGGCCAACGAGCAGTACTTC. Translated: CASSLDGTGANEQYF.

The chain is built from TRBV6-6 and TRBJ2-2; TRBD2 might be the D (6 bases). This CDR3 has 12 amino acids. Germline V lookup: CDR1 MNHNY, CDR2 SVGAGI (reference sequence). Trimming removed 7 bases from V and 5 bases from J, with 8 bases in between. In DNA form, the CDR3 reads TGTGCCAGCATGGCGGGAACCGGGGAGCTGTTTTTT. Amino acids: CASMAGTGELFF.

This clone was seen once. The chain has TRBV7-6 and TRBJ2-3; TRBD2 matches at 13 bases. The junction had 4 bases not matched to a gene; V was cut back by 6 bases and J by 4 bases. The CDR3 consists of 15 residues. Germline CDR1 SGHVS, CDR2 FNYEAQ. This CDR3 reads CASRLTSGRADTQYF. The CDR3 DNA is TGTGCCAGCAGGCTAACTAGCGGGAGGGCAGATACGCAGTATTTT.

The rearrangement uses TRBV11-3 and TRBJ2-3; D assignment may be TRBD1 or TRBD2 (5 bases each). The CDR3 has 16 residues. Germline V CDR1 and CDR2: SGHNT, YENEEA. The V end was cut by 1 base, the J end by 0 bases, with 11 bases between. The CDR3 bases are TGTGCCAGCAGCTTAGGAGGGTGGGACAGCACAGATACGCAGTATTTT. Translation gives CASSLGGWDSTDTQYF. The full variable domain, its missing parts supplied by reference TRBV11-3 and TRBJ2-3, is EAGVVQSPRYKIIEKKQPVAFWCNPISGHNTLYWYLQNLGQGPELLIRYENEEAVDDSQLPKDRFSAERLKGVDSTLKIQPAELGDSAVYLCASSLGGWDSTDTQYFGPGTRLTVL.

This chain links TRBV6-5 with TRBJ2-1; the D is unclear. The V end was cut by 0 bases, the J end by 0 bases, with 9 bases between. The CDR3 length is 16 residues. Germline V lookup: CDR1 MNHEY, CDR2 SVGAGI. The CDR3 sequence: CASSYSKVLSYNEQFF. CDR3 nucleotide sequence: TGTGCCAGCAGTTACTCGAAAGTACTCTCCTACAATGAGCAGTTCTTC.

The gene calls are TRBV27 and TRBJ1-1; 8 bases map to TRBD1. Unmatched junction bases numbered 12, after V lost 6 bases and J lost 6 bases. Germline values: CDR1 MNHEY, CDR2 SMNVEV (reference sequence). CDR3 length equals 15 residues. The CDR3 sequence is CASSRYGQGRSEAFF. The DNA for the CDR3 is TGTGCCAGCAGCCGATACGGACAGGGCAGGTCTGAAGCTTTCTTT.

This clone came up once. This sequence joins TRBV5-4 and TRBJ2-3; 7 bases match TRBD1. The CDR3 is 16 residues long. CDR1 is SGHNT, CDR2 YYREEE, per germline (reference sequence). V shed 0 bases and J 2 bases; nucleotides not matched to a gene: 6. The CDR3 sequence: CASSLGRQGPTDTQYF. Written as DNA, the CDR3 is TGTGCCAGCAGCTTGGGTCGACAGGGACCCACAGATACGCAGTATTTT. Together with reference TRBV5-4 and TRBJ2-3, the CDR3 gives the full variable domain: ETGVTQSPTHLIKTRGQQVTLRCSSQSGHNTVSWYQQALGQGPQFIFQYYREEENGRGNFPPRFSGLQFPNYSSELNVNALELDDSALYLCASSLGRQGPTDTQYFGPGTRLTVL.

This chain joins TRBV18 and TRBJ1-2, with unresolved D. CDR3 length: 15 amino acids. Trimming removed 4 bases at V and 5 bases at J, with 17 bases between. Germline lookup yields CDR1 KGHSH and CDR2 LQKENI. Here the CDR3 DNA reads TGTGCCAGCTCACTAATTCCTGGAGAGGTTTATGGCTACACCTTC. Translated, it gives CASSLIPGEVYGYTF.

The CDR3 nucleotides read TGTGCCAGCAAGGATGAGGGTCTTGGCTACACCTTC. It specifies CASKDEGLGYTF. The V gene is TRBV6-5, the J gene TRBJ1-2; the D is unclear. The V end was cut by 7 bases, the J end by 7 bases, with 13 bases between. This CDR3 spans 12 amino acids. CDR1 is MNHEY and CDR2 is SVGAGI in the germline V gene.

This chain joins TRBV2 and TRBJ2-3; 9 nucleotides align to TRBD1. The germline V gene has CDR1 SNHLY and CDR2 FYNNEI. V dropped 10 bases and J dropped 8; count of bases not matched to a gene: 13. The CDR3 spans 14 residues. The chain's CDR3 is CATPGQGLMGTQYF. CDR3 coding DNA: TGTGCCACCCCGGGACAGGGCCTCATGGGTACGCAGTATTTT.

The CDR3 DNA is TGTGCCGCTATCCGAGCTCAATTAAGGGGACCCCTCCACTTT. It yields the protein CAAIRAQLRGPLHF. V gene TRBV28 combines with J gene TRBJ1-6, with TRBD1 as a possible D gene (5 bases). V lost 11 bases and J 12 bases, leaving 23 bases between the germline ends. Germline CDR1 and CDR2: MDHEN and SYDVKM. The CDR3 length is 14 residues.

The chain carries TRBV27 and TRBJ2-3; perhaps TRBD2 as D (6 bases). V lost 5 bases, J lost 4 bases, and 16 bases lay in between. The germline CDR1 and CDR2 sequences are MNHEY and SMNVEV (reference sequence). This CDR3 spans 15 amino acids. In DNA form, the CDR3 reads TGTGCCAGCAGTAGCCGGGACTCCAACGCAGATACGCAGTATTTT. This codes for CASSSRDSNADTQYF.

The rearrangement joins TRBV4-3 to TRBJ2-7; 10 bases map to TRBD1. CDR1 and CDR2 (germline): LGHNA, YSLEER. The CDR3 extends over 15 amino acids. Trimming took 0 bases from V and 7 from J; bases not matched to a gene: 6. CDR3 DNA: TGCGCCAGCAGCCAAGATCGACAGGGGGCTTGGGAGCAGTACTTC. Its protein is CASSQDRQGAWEQYF.

For the CDR3, the DNA is TGCGCCAGCAGCTTGAGCGCAGGGGCCGGGGAGACCCAGTACTTC. Encoded protein: CASSLSAGAGETQYF. This rearrangement joins TRBV5-1 to TRBJ2-5; a possible D gene is TRBD1 (6 bases). The germline CDR1 and CDR2 sequences are SGHRS and YFSETQ. The length of the CDR3 is 15 residues. V was clipped by 1 base and J by 5 bases, with 15 bases between them.

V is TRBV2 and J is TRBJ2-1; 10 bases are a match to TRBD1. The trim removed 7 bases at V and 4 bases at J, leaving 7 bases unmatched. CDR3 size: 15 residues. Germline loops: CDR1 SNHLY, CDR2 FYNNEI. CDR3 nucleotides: TGTGCCAGCAACCCGGGACAGGGGCCTTACAATGAGCAGTTCTTC. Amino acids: CASNPGQGPYNEQFF.